The rows below give T cell receptor beta chains drawn from one sample of a study of blood T cell repertoires in COVID-19. Here immunoSEQ multiplex PCR was the method, and the copy in TCRdb shows in-frame clones only, minus some. The table has about 210,000 clones, about 83% seen once. Sequencing input: peripheral blood. The receptors come from a woman between 45 and 65 years old with active or convalescent COVID-19. Each CDR3 is given with its conserved first and last residue. D genes are given only for firm matches. Clone sizes are given selectively: once, few, many, or a class where the clone is expanded.

size: NA; D: NA; J: TRBJ1-1; V: TRBV12-3/TRBV12-4; DNA: TGTGCCAGCAGTTTAGGCGGGGGCACTGAAGCTTTCTTT; CDR3: CASSLGGGTEAFF
size: NA; D: TRBD2; J: TRBJ2-3; V: TRBV7-2; DNA: TGTGCCAGCAGCCGGAGCGGGAGGTCCGAGGTGGATACGCAGTATTTT; CDR3: CASSRSGRSEVDTQYF
size: NA; D: NA; J: TRBJ1-4; V: TRBV11-2; DNA: TGTGCCAGCAGGGGCGAAGGACTATCCGAAAAACTGTTTTTT; CDR3: CASRGEGLSEKLFF
size: NA; D: TRBD2; J: TRBJ2-2; V: TRBV4-2; DNA: TGTGCCAGCAGCCAAGATTTAGCGGGGCACACCGGGGAGCTGTTTTTT; CDR3: CASSQDLAGHTGELFF
size: few; D: NA; J: TRBJ1-3; V: TRBV6-5; DNA: TGTGCCAGCAGGAAGGCGGACTCTGGAAACACCATATATTTT; CDR3: CASRKADSGNTIYF
size: NA; D: NA; J: TRBJ1-5; V: TRBV24-1; DNA: TGTGCCACCAGTGATCCCCGACAGGCCAGCAATCAGCCCCAGCATTTT; CDR3: CATSDPRQASNQPQHF
size: NA; D: TRBD2; J: TRBJ2-7; V: TRBV28; DNA: TGTGCCAGCAGTCAACCCACCACGAGAGGCGGCGGGGGCTACGAGCAGTACTTC; CDR3: CASSQPTTRGGGGYEQYF
size: NA; D: TRBD1; J: TRBJ2-1; V: TRBV7-8; DNA: TGTGCCAGCAGCACCAGGGGGCGAGGGTCCTACAATGAGCAGTTCTTC; CDR3: CASSTRGRGSYNEQFF
size: NA; D: NA; J: TRBJ1-1; V: TRBV28; DNA: TGTGCCAGCAGTCCCGCTGCGGGAGGAAGAACTGAAGCTTTCTTT; CDR3: CASSPAAGGRTEAFF
size: once; D: NA; J: TRBJ2-2; V: TRBV2; DNA: TGTGCCAGCAGTGAGGTCACTAGTAGCACCGGGGAGCTGTTTTTT; CDR3: CASSEVTSSTGELFF
size: NA; D: NA; J: TRBJ2-1; V: TRBV4-1; DNA: TGCGCCAGCAGCGGGTCAGCGGGCTCCTACAATGAGCAGTTCTTC; CDR3: CASSGSAGSYNEQFF
size: NA; D: NA; J: TRBJ1-5; V: TRBV7-6; DNA: TGTGCCAGCAGCTACAGCAAAGGACAGCCCCAGCATTTT; CDR3: CASSYSKGQPQHF
size: NA; D: TRBD1; J: TRBJ1-1; V: TRBV2; DNA: TGTGCCAGCTCTAACAGGGGTGGGACTGAAGCTTTCTTT; CDR3: CASSNRGGTEAFF
size: NA; D: NA; J: TRBJ2-2; V: TRBV11-2; DNA: TGTGCCAGCGCCTTTCCTGGGCGGAGACTAGGCACCGGGGAGCTGTTTTTT; CDR3: CASAFPGRRLGTGELFF
size: NA; D: NA; J: TRBJ2-1; V: TRBV7-3; DNA: TGTGCCAGCAGCAAGGGACTTGATGAGCAGTTCTTC; CDR3: CASSKGLDEQFF
size: NA; D: TRBD2; J: TRBJ2-5; V: TRBV18; DNA: TGTGCCAGCTCACCACCGAGCGGGAGTGAGACCCAGTACTTC; CDR3: CASSPPSGSETQYF
size: NA; D: NA; J: TRBJ2-1; V: TRBV7-8; DNA: TGTGCCAGCAGCCATTTAGCAGGGAATGAGCAGTTCTTC; CDR3: CASSHLAGNEQFF
size: few; D: NA; J: TRBJ2-7; V: TRBV7-6; DNA: TGTGCCAGCAGCTTAGGGCCGACTAGTACTTACGAGCAGTACTTC; CDR3: CASSLGPTSTYEQYF
size: NA; D: NA; J: TRBJ1-1; V: TRBV5-1; DNA: TGCGCCAGCAGCTCCGGGACACAGGGCTCTGAAGCTTTCTTT; CDR3: CASSSGTQGSEAFF
size: NA; D: NA; J: TRBJ2-5; V: TRBV19; DNA: TGTGCCAGTAGTATAGGCGGGGACAGAGGGGAGACCCAGTACTTC; CDR3: CASSIGGDRGETQYF
size: NA; D: NA; J: TRBJ1-5; V: TRBV19; DNA: TGTGCCAGTAGTATGACAGGATCTCGCAATCAGCCCCAGCATTTT; CDR3: CASSMTGSRNQPQHF
size: NA; D: NA; J: TRBJ1-5; V: TRBV2; DNA: TGTGCCAGCAGTGACAGTCGCAATCAGCCCCAGCATTTT; CDR3: CASSDSRNQPQHF
size: NA; D: NA; J: TRBJ1-3; V: TRBV29-1; DNA: TGCAGCGTTGGGAGCTCTGGAAACACCATATATTTT; CDR3: CSVGSSGNTIYF
size: NA; D: TRBD2; J: TRBJ2-5; V: TRBV7-3; DNA: TGTGCCAGCAGCTACGGTAGCGGGAGTGAAGAGACCCAGTACTTC; CDR3: CASSYGSGSEETQYF
size: NA; D: NA; J: TRBJ1-4; V: TRBV7-9; DNA: TGTGCCAGCAGCTTAGGAGGGTCTGAGGAAAAACTGTTTTTT; CDR3: CASSLGGSEEKLFF
size: few; D: TRBD1; J: TRBJ1-1; V: TRBV5-1; DNA: TGCGCCAGCAGCTTAGAAGGGACAGGGGGCCATGAAGCTTTCTTT; CDR3: CASSLEGTGGHEAFF
size: once; D: NA; J: TRBJ1-2; V: TRBV19; DNA: TGTGCCAGTAGTGTGGGGGCGTCGGGGGGCTACACCTTC; CDR3: CASSVGASGGYTF
size: NA; D: NA; J: TRBJ2-7; V: TRBV25-1; DNA: TGTGCCAGCAGTGACTACGGTTACGAGCAGTACTTC; CDR3: CASSDYGYEQYF
size: NA; D: NA; J: TRBJ1-4; V: TRBV4-1; DNA: TGCGCCAGCAGCCAAGATCCTTCAACTAATGAAAAACTGTTTTTT; CDR3: CASSQDPSTNEKLFF
size: NA; D: TRBD2; J: TRBJ2-3; V: TRBV7-8; DNA: TGTGCCAGCAGCTGGGGACTAGCGGGGGGCTACAGGAGCACAGATACGCAGTATTTT; CDR3: CASSWGLAGGYRSTDTQYF
size: few; D: NA; J: TRBJ2-5; V: TRBV2; DNA: TGTGCCAGCAGTGGATCGCAGGAGACCCAGTACTTC; CDR3: CASSGSQETQYF
size: NA; D: NA; J: TRBJ1-4; V: TRBV19; DNA: TGTGCCAGTCGGGGGTTAAGAGGAAAACTGTTTTTT; CDR3: CASRGLRGKLFF